The 22 T cell receptor beta chains given below trace back to one sample, sequenced in a study of a mutant IDH1 vaccine in newly diagnosed glioma. The time point denotes: week 47, end of study. Vaccine doses each comprised 300 ug of mutant IDH1 20-mer peptide, with topical imiquimod. This table comes from immunoSEQ multiplex PCR, and its TCRdb copy is limited to in-frame clones, with some not included. This table has roughly 51,000 clones, 65% to 85% appearing once. These TCRs are of unknown antigen specificity. Here the sequenced sample was PBMCs, taken from a glioma patient whose treatment included an IDH1 peptide vaccine. These receptors were taken from a woman aged 25 to 45 with glioma. Some clones in this sample may be carry-over from other donors' samples.

This clone has more than one count but fewer than ten. In the same sample, other DNA sequences code for this CDR3. This rearrangement joins TRBV6-6 to TRBJ1-1; D uncertain. The CDR3 sequence is 13 residues long. Looked up from germline, CDR1 is MNHNY and CDR2 is SVGAGI (reference sequence). Trimming removed 5 bases from V and 2 bases from J, with 9 bases in between. CDR3 DNA: TGTGCCAGCAGTCCCCGGGGTAACACTGAAGCTTTCTTT. It translates to CASSPRGNTEAFF.

This clone has only a few counts. The chain links TRBV15 to TRBJ2-7; TRBD2 is a possible D gene (6 bases). Germline V CDR1 and CDR2: LNHNV, YYDKDF (reference sequence). The CDR3 has 19 amino acids. V was cut by 0 bases and J by 3 bases, with 24 bases left in between. The CDR3 is CATSRDIDPEDYTIYEQYF. CDR3 in DNA: TGTGCCACCAGCAGAGATATAGACCCCGAGGACTACACGATCTACGAGCAGTACTTC.

The V and J genes are TRBV4-1 and TRBJ2-7; 10 nucleotides match TRBD2. The CDR3 is made up of 16 amino acids. The ends lost 0 bases at V and 7 bases at J; junction bases unmatched: 9. Germline CDR1 is MGHRA and CDR2 is YSYEKL. CDR3 DNA sequence: TGCGCCAGCAGCCAAGAAGGGCTAGCGGGGGAGGCGGAGCAGTACTTC. Its translation is CASSQEGLAGEAEQYF.

The chain carries TRBV19 and TRBJ2-2; D possibly matches TRBD1 or TRBD2 (5 bases each). Germline values: CDR1 LNHDA, CDR2 SQIVND (reference sequence). Trimming stripped 8 bases from V and 6 bases from J, with 16 bases between. This CDR3 is 14 amino acids long. CDR3: CASVGEQAAGELFF. For the CDR3, the DNA is TGTGCCAGTGTGGGGGAGCAGGCGGCCGGGGAGCTGTTTTTT. Combining the CDR3 with reference TRBV19 and TRBJ2-2 gives the whole variable domain DGGITQSPKYLFRKEGQNVTLSCEQNLNHDAMYWYRQDPGQGLRLIYYSQIVNDFQKGDIAEGYSVSREKKESFPLTVTSAQKNPTAFYLCASVGEQAAGELFFGEGSRLTVL.

This chain links TRBV27 with TRBJ2-2, with D perhaps matching TRBD1 (6 bases). CDR3 length: 14 residues. Trimming shortened V by 4 bases and J by 5 bases, and 11 bases separated the two germline ends. Looked up from germline, CDR1 is MNHEY and CDR2 is SMNVEV (reference sequence). The chain's CDR3 is CASSSGVGTGELFF. The CDR3 DNA follows: TGTGCCAGCAGTTCAGGGGTGGGGACCGGGGAGCTGTTTTTT.

This clone was recorded a few times. This rearrangement joins TRBV5-6 to TRBJ1-1; a weak D match, TRBD1 (5 bases). Germline values: CDR1 SGHDT, CDR2 YYEEEE. With 4 bases removed from V and 0 bases from J, the gap between germline ends came to 13 bases. The CDR3 covers 15 residues. The CDR3 DNA reads as TGTGCCAGCAGCGCCGGGACGGGAATGAACACTGAAGCTTTCTTT. The encoded protein is CASSAGTGMNTEAFF.

The chain is built from TRBV7-9 and TRBJ2-1, with 9 nucleotides matching TRBD2. This CDR3 spans 15 amino acids. Germline V gene sequence: CDR1 SEHNR, CDR2 FQNEAQ (reference sequence). The V segment lost 5 bases and the J segment 0 bases; nucleotides outside the gene matches: 2. The CDR3 sequence is CASSRSGSSYNEQFF. In DNA form, the CDR3 reads TGTGCCAGCAGCCGTAGCGGGAGCTCCTACAATGAGCAGTTCTTC.

The chain has TRBV5-6 and TRBJ2-1; D is ambiguous. This CDR3 is 15 amino acids long. Germline V CDR1 and CDR2: SGHDT, YYEEEE. V was cut by 0 bases and J by 9 bases, with 16 bases left in between. As DNA, the CDR3 is TGTGCCAGCAGCTTGGGGGGTCGGCTTTCTAGTGAGCAGTTCTTC. This codes for CASSLGGRLSSEQFF.

The rearrangement joins TRBV9 to TRBJ2-5; perhaps D is TRBD1 or TRBD2 (5 bases each). The CDR3 spans 14 residues. The V end lost 4 bases, the J end lost 5 bases, and 15 bases lay between the germline ends. CDR1 and CDR2 (germline): SGDLS, YYNGEE. This CDR3 reads CASSPGTAPETQYF. CDR3 bases: TGTGCCAGCAGCCCCGGGACCGCCCCGGAGACCCAGTACTTC.

V is TRBV7-2 and J is TRBJ1-3; D remains unclear. Germline CDR1 reads SGHTA; CDR2 reads FQGNSA. The CDR3 runs 18 residues. Deletions cut 5 bases from V and 0 bases from J, with 20 bases between. CDR3 bases: TGTGCCAGCAGCCCCCCGGGCCCCCGCCGGGTCTCTGGAAACACCATATATTTT. It encodes CASSPPGPRRVSGNTIYF.

The rearrangement uses TRBV28 and TRBJ1-2; D is uncertain. Germline V CDR1 and CDR2: MDHEN, SYDVKM. V shed 5 bases and J shed 6 bases, with 13 bases lying between them. There are 13 residues in the CDR3. CDR3 amino acids: CASSIWTTHGYTF. The CDR3 DNA reads TGTGCCAGCAGTATCTGGACTACCCATGGCTACACCTTC.

V usage is TRBV6-6 and J usage is TRBJ2-5; D is undetermined. The V and J ends lost 0 bases and 3 bases respectively, with 8 bases between them. Per the germline V gene, CDR1 is MNHNY and CDR2 is SVGAGI (reference sequence). CDR3 size: 14 residues. In DNA, the CDR3 is TGTGCCAGCAGTTACTCGGGCAGCAAAGAGACCCAGTACTTC. It yields the protein CASSYSGSKETQYF.

The rearrangement uses TRBV5-4 and TRBJ2-5; D perhaps matches TRBD2 (5 bases). The CDR3 consists of 13 residues. The V gene lost 2 bases and the J gene lost 5 bases, with 10 bases spanning the gap. CDR1 is SGHNT and CDR2 is YYREEE in the germline V gene (reference sequence). The CDR3 bases are TGTGCCAGCAGCTTACGAGGGTGGGAGACCCAGTACTTC. This gives the protein CASSLRGWETQYF. The whole variable domain, remainder taken from reference TRBV5-4 and TRBJ2-5, is ETGVTQSPTHLIKTRGQQVTLRCSSQSGHNTVSWYQQALGQGPQFIFQYYREEENGRGNFPPRFSGLQFPNYSSELNVNALELDDSALYLCASSLRGWETQYFGPGTRLLVL.

This clone was seen only once. The V gene is TRBV28, the J gene TRBJ2-7; D is uncertain. This CDR3 is built from 15 residues. V lost 2 bases, J lost 0 bases, and 11 bases lay in between. Germline lookup yields CDR1 MDHEN and CDR2 SYDVKM. The CDR3 loop reads CASSLVEPSSYEQYF. The CDR3 bases are TGTGCCAGCAGTTTAGTGGAGCCGAGCTCCTACGAGCAGTACTTC.

The rearrangement uses TRBV19 and TRBJ1-1; tentatively, D is TRBD1 (5 bases). The V end lost 11 bases, the J end lost 2 bases, and 18 bases lay between the germline ends. The CDR3 consists of 14 residues. Germline values: CDR1 LNHDA, CDR2 SQIVND (reference sequence). CDR3 sequence reads: CAGGLSLRNTEAFF. CDR3 nucleotides: TGTGCCGGGGGACTCTCACTCCGTAACACTGAAGCTTTCTTT.

This chain joins TRBV4-2 and TRBJ1-1; D not certain. The V and J ends lost 1 base and 0 bases respectively, with 9 bases between them. The CDR3 runs 15 residues. The germline CDR1 and CDR2 sequences are LGHNA and YNFKEQ. The CDR3 DNA reads TGTGCCAGCAGCCAAGGTTGGACGGTGAACACTGAAGCTTTCTTT. Amino acid sequence: CASSQGWTVNTEAFF.

This clone has only one observation. CDR3: CASTGGVAGPSGANVLTF. CDR3 DNA sequence: TGTGCCAGCACAGGGGGGGTAGCGGGGCCCTCTGGGGCCAACGTCCTGACTTTC. V is TRBV2 and J is TRBJ2-6; D might be TRBD2 (8 bases). This CDR3 is 18 amino acids long. The germline CDR1 and CDR2 sequences are SNHLY and FYNNEI. Trimming pared 7 bases from V and 0 bases from J, leaving 19 bases between.

V usage is TRBV4-1 and J usage is TRBJ2-3; D is possibly TRBD1 (6 bases). Germline V gene lookup returns CDR1 MGHRA and CDR2 YSYEKL. There are 15 residues in the CDR3. V lost 0 bases to trimming and J lost 5 bases, with 12 bases between them. The CDR3 coding sequence is TGCGCCAGCAGCCAAGATCGAAGAGGGGGAGATACGCAGTATTTT. The encoded protein is CASSQDRRGGDTQYF.

In DNA form, the CDR3 reads TGTGCCAGCGGCGGGGTTTCCTACAATGAGCAGTTCTTC. Translated, it gives CASGGVSYNEQFF. This chain uses TRBV27 with TRBJ2-1; TRBD2 is a possible D gene (6 bases). The CDR3 runs 13 residues. Trimming stripped 8 bases from V and 1 base from J, with 9 bases between. CDR1 is MNHEY, CDR2 SMNVEV, per germline (reference sequence).

The chain carries TRBV9 and TRBJ1-2, with D unresolved. Germline V gene lookup returns CDR1 SGDLS and CDR2 YYNGEE. V lost 0 bases, J lost 10 bases, and 13 bases lay in between. The CDR3 has 13 amino acids. CDR3 sequence reads: CASSVATGGSYTF. The CDR3 region has the DNA TGTGCCAGCAGCGTAGCTACGGGAGGTTCCTACACCTTC.

The chain combines TRBV6-6 with TRBJ2-5; 9 nucleotides agree with TRBD2. J was trimmed by 1 base and V by 9 bases; bases with no gene match: 6. This CDR3 is 14 amino acids long. Per the germline V gene, CDR1 is MNHNY and CDR2 is SVGAGI (reference sequence). The CDR3 nucleotides read TGTGCCAGTAGGTTAGCGGGAGCCCAAGAGACCCAGTACTTC. The encoded protein is CASRLAGAQETQYF.

V gene TRBV4-1 combines with J gene TRBJ1-1, with D uncertain. This CDR3 is 12 amino acids long. Germline V gene lookup returns CDR1 MGHRA and CDR2 YSYEKL. V lost 4 bases to trimming and J lost 2 bases, with 5 bases between them. CDR3 amino acids: CASSPDNTEAFF. For the CDR3, the DNA is TGCGCCAGCAGCCCAGATAACACTGAAGCTTTCTTT.